A single T cell receptor beta chain is shown here with its context. The specificity of this receptor is unknown. Base qualities were left out, and no much larger clone turns up one base away. This record belongs to a study of blood T cells in healthy people across ages (dated by TCRdb to the mid-2010s). Regarding the study in general: Template switching captured roughly one uniquely barcoded TCR beta cDNA molecule per two T cells in model experiments. Using deep sequencing normalized with unique cDNA molecular identifiers, the study measured how TCR beta repertoire diversity changes with age. The donors were split into four age groups: young (average about 15 years), middle-aged (around 40), aged (62) and long-lived (roughly 86). To avoid experimental bias, donors of different ages were spread randomly across the sequencing lanes. For two donors (one aged 18 to 29 and one aged 80 or older), the study analyzed two additional independent replicas of 1 million unique cDNA reads from the same blood draw.

Systemically healthy Caucasian individuals from Russia, 39 in total and aged about 6 to 100 years, were included as donors. Each donor gave 8 to 10 milliliters of peripheral blood, drawn into EDTA-treated Vacutainer tubes. PBMCs were isolated by Ficoll-Paque density-gradient centrifugation, with at least 6.5 million obtained per sample. Trizol reagent was used to extract total RNA from PBMCs, with at least 5 micrograms per sample. Naive CD45RAhigh/CD27high T cell percentages were measured by flow cytometry on a PBMC aliquot from every donor. The V end loses 7 bases and the J end loses 0 bases, and a stretch of 10 bases separates them. CDR1 and CDR2, per the germline V gene (reference sequence), are DFQATT and SNEGSKA. The CDR3 has 13 amino acids, counting the end cysteine and phenylalanine. Only the CDR3 DNA stays, 39 bases, in frame from base 1. Library preparation employed 5' RACE. TCRdb lists the instrument as Illumina HiSeq 2500. A second 7 to 11 cycle PCR used a sample-barcoded 5' primer and a J-beta primer mix. A template-switch 5' adaptor carrying 12 random nucleotides introduced a unique molecular identifier onto each TCR beta cDNA molecule. At least 2.5 million CDR3-containing paired-end reads were obtained from each sample. All of the RNA was converted into first-strand cDNA using the Mint cDNA synthesis kit, with a TRBC-specific oligonucleotide serving as the primer. All cDNA was treated with uracil-DNA glycosylase and then went through a first 18-cycle PCR with the universal primers M1SS and BC2_uni_R. For the original study's pipeline: Normalization of each sample was performed by random selection of 1 million high-quality reads, each carrying a distinct molecular identifier. Reads with shared molecular identifiers were discarded instead of being binned into consensus sequences. MiTCR, with a Q25 quality threshold and the strictest error-elimination algorithm, was used for CDR3 identification, clonotype clustering and error correction. A nonparametric unseen species model with Euler transformation was used to estimate a lower bound on total TCR beta diversity. The public reads were reanalyzed by TCRdb: fastp trimming at Q25, MiXCR alignment, in-frame beta chains only. CDR3 protein duplicates are merged, each entry listing the most common genes and DNA. TCRdb, not the authors, supplied the V and J calls. The sample table holds about 1.4 million distinct CDR3 sequences, of which 59% were seen once. The ten largest clones capture roughly 6.3% of the sample.

What the study reported, not specific to this receptor: Total diversity estimates from one million sequenced T cells were considered lower bounds and underestimates. Because donor CMV infection status was unknown, age-related changes in expanded clonotypes were potentially confounded. Observed TCR beta diversity per million T cells fell roughly linearly with age, and a significant reduction was already apparent by age about 38. There was a strong correlation between observed TCR beta diversity and the percentage of naive T cells measured by flow cytometry. The long-lived group showed more naive CD4+ T cells, fewer expanded clones and increased TCR diversity than the aged group, suggesting age selection. Bulk unsorted PBMC profiling prevented conclusive comparison of naive and antigen-experienced compartments.

The rearranged chain carries TRBV20-1 and TRBJ2-1; TRBD2 is a weak D gene call, 5 bases matching. The receptor was derived from a man aged 18 to 30 in good health. The sequenced sample consisted of blood. CDR3 loop: CSGRDSSYNEQFF. The nucleotide sequence is given as TGCAGTGGCCGGGATAGCTCCTACAATGAGCAGTTCTTC.